Reported below is one T cell receptor (beta chain). Its antigen remains unidentified. It has no much larger one-base neighbor in the sample; base qualities were not kept. This sample was taken from a study of blood T cell repertoires in COVID-19 (TCRdb year 2020). Regarding the complete study: The collaborator samples originated in the United States, Italy and Spain and spanned the acute and convalescent phases of COVID-19. The material from the prospective study consisted of cDNA or gDNA derived from T cells, B-cell-depleted T cells, or PBMCs. The repertoires were released in a freely available public database intended as a resource for research on the immune response to SARS-CoV-2. The dataset comprised deeply sampled blood TCRbeta repertoires from subjects exposed to, actively infected with, or recovered from COVID-19. HLA class I and class II types, where available, came from metadata supplied by the sample provider rather than from assay-based typing. The sample metadata nearly always contained a de-identified subject ID, COVID-19 status, age in years and sex. The samples were drawn from two sources: the first 160 participants of the ongoing ImmuneRACE study, and 1,000 to 1,500 subjects contributed by 6 global collaborators.

Sequences SGHKS (CDR1) and YYEKEE (CDR2) are obtained from the germline V gene (reference sequence). Clipping removes 0 bases from V and 1 base from J, with 7 as the unmatched junction base count. Including the terminal cysteine and phenylalanine, the CDR3 comprises 17 residues. The only DNA kept is the CDR3, 51 bases in frame from the first base. On the study overall, not on this receptor specifically: The amount of clinical and demographic metadata varied by source and participant and was provided uncurated.

One collaborating source in Seattle enrolled patients during active infection and followed them longitudinally through the course of disease. Collaborating institutions collected whole blood in K2EDTA tubes following their own protocols. For TCRbeta analysis, collaborators shipped samples as frozen whole blood, isolated PBMCs, or DNA extracted from either of those sample types. TCRbeta CDR3 regions were amplified from genomic DNA using the immunoSEQ Assay, a bias-controlled multiplex PCR. The study's own analysis went as follows. Within the assay, amplification of reference gene primers was used to estimate how many nucleated cells each sample contained. Sequence reads were collapsed and filtered to measure the absolute abundance of every unique TCRbeta CDR3 rearrangement. For each sample, productive Simpson clonality was calculated by taking the square root of Simpson's diversity index across productive rearrangements. As stored in TCRdb, this immuneACCESS dataset retains in-frame rearrangements with V and J assigned. A fraction of the clones does not appear; measured against another copy, unresolved V genes explain less than half of the discrepancy, and the remainder lacks a known reason. V, J and clone size were drawn from that table, and D and trimming were deduced from the DNA. Across this sample there are just over 300,000 clones, with roughly 86% seen only once. The leading ten clones occupy less than 2% of the sample.

The sample taken for sequencing was peripheral blood. The clonotype comes from a woman aged 25 to 39 with COVID-19, enrolled during active disease. The rearranged chain carries TRBV5-5 and TRBJ2-3, with 8 bases matching TRBD2. The CDR3 is CASSLASGAGGTDTQYF. The sequenced DNA is TGTGCCAGCAGCTTGGCCAGTGGAGCGGGGGGCACAGATACGCAGTATTTT.